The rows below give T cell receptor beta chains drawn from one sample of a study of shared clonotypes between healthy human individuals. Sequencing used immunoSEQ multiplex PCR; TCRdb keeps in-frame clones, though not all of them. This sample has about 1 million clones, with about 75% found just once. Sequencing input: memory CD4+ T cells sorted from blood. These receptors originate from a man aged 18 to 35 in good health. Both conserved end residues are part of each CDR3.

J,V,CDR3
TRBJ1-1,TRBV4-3,CASSQEGSAWAAFF
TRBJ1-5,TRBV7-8,CASSLGHRGSDQPQHF
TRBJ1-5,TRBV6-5,CASSERWTQHF
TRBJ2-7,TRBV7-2,CASSQTAYEQYF
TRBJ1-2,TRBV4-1,CASSQGTGGSGYGYTF
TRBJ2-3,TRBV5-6,CASSGGAGSYTDTQYF
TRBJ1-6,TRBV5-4,CASSLGSYNSPLHF
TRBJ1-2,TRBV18,CASSLRDFNYGYTF
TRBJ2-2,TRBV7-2,CASSATGITGELFF
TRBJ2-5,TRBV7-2,CASSLTAGVGETQYF
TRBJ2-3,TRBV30,CAWKVAGADTQYF